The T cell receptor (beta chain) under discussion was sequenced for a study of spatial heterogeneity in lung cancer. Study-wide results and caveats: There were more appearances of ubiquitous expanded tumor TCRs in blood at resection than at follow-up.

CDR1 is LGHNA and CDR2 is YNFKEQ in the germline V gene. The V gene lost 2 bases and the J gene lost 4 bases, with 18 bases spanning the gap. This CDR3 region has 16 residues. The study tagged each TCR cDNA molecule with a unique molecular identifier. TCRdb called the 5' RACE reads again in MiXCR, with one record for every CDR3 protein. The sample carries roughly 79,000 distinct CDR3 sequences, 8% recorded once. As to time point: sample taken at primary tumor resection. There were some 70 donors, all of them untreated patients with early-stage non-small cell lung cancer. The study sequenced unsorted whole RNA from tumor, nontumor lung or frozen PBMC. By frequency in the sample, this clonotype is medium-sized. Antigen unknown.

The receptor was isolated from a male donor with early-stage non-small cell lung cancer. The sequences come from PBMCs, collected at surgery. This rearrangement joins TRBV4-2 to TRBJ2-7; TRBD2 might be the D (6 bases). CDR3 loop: CASSQQGGAGMYEQYF. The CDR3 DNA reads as TGTGCCAGCAGCCAACAAGGCGGCGCGGGAATGTACGAGCAGTACTTC.